The clone carrying this TCR beta chain came up a few times. What it binds is not known. V was pared by 9 bases and J by 7 bases, with 11 bases of the junction left unmatched. Germline CDR1 and CDR2: MDHEN and SYDVKM. The CDR3 totals 13 residues. TCRdb used MiXCR to reprocess the reads, holding one entry per CDR3 protein. This sample has some 700,000 distinct CDR3 sequences, with 35% to 45% found just once. These data originate in a study of T cell repertoires in cytomegalovirus infection. Study summary: Through public TCR beta signatures, both CMV infection and matching HLA type were indicated.

Whole-study findings and limits: CMV-specific TCR beta clonotypes restricted by HLA-C dominated the ex vivo response. Cumulative public TCR beta family frequency identified CMV carriers with the relevant HLA.

This receptor was identified in a human donor in good health (CMV status not recorded). Some clones in this sample may be carry-over from other donors' samples. The specimen sequenced was PBMCs. The chain uses TRBV28 and TRBJ2-5, with 7 positions matching TRBD1. CDR3 sequence reads: CASTPGQSMTQYF. In DNA, the CDR3 is TGTGCCAGTACCCCGGGACAGTCTATGACCCAGTACTTC.